Below, 11 T cell receptor beta chains from the same sample are listed, as sequenced in a study of T-cell reconstitution after alpha-beta-depleted transplantation in children (dated by TCRdb to 2016 to 2017). The protocol used for the library was PCR. TCRdb records Illumina HiSeq 2500 as the sequencer. TCR libraries were prepared with molecular barcoding, using unique molecular identifiers to normalize TCRbeta repertoire quantification. TCRdb passed the public sequencing reads through fastp at Q25 and MiXCR, retaining productive beta sequences. When rows share a CDR3 protein, they turn into one entry using the most common DNA and genes. The sample table lists some 640,000 distinct CDR3 sequences, about 15% of them with a count of one. The ten largest clonotypes hold approximately 1.1% of the sample. The specimen comprised PBMCs from the stem cell graft donor, sampled from the stem cell graft. The receptors derive from a human donor who donated a stem cell graft to a child with acute myeloid leukemia.

This clonotype was counted many times. The rearrangement joins TRBV7-9 to TRBJ2-7; 7 bases are shared with TRBD1. Germline values: CDR1 SEHNR, CDR2 FQNEAQ (reference sequence). The CDR3 loop spans 12 amino acids. V lost 4 bases and J lost 6; bases outside the gene matches: 3. CDR3 sequence: CASSSTGSEQYF. In DNA, the CDR3 is TGTGCCAGCAGCTCGACAGGGAGCGAGCAGTACTTC.

This clonotype was seen a handful of times. The V gene is TRBV25-1, the J gene TRBJ1-1; TRBD1 matches 9 bases. This CDR3 comprises 18 residues. Trimming cost V 4 bases and J 0 bases; bases outside gene matches: 12. Germline V gene sequence: CDR1 MGHDK, CDR2 SYGVNS. The CDR3 loop reads CASSGDRDRADMNTEAFF. CDR3 DNA sequence: TGTGCCAGCAGTGGAGACCGGGACAGGGCGGACATGAACACTGAAGCTTTCTTT. The variable domain in full, completed from reference TRBV25-1 and TRBJ1-1, reads EADIYQTPRYLVIGTGKKITLECSQTMGHDKMYWYQQDPGMELHLIHYSYGVNSTEKGDLSSESTVSRIRTEHFPLTLESARPSHTSQYLCASSGDRDRADMNTEAFFGQGTRLTVV.

This clonotype has just a few counts. This chain links TRBV29-1 with TRBJ2-3; 10 bases match TRBD1. From germline, CDR1 is SQVTM and CDR2 ANQGSEA. This CDR3 region has 15 residues. V lost 4 bases, J lost 2 bases, and 6 bases stayed unmatched. As DNA, the CDR3 is TGCAGCGTTGGCCGGACAGGGGGGTTCACAGATACGCAGTATTTT. It codes for CSVGRTGGFTDTQYF.

The table lists this clonotype with a few counts. The rearrangement links TRBV12-3 or TRBV12-4 to TRBJ1-2, with D hard to call. CDR3 size: 13 residues. V was trimmed by 2 bases and J by 4 bases, leaving 8 bases between them. The CDR3 DNA follows: TGTGCCAGCAGTTTAACCCGGGGCTATGGCTACACCTTC. Protein sequence: CASSLTRGYGYTF.

The chain carries TRBV20-1 and TRBJ1-3, with a possible D match to TRBD1 (6 bases). The CDR3 covers 15 residues. Germline assignment: CDR1 DFQATT and CDR2 SNEGSKA (reference sequence). Trimming removed 5 bases at V and 5 bases at J, with 19 bases between. The CDR3 nucleotides read TGCAGTGCTCTAGAGACAGGCGTTTACCGAAACACCATATATTTT. Its translation is CSALETGVYRNTIYF.

This clonotype appeared a few times. The chain employs TRBV12-3 or TRBV12-4 and TRBJ1-1, with 7 bases matching TRBD1. The junction had 8 bases not matched to a gene; V was cut back by 4 bases and J by 0 bases. This CDR3 is built from 16 residues. The CDR3 protein is CASSSVGRGVNTEAFF. CDR3 DNA sequence: TGTGCCAGCAGTTCAGTTGGCAGGGGGGTGAACACTGAAGCTTTCTTT.

This clonotype was observed many times. V and J are TRBV12-3 or TRBV12-4 and TRBJ1-2; no clear D. This CDR3 has 14 amino acids. Trimming stripped 5 bases from V and 1 base from J, with 11 bases between. The CDR3, as DNA: TGTGCCAGCAGTGGACCCGACTTTAACTATGGCTACACCTTC. It encodes CASSGPDFNYGYTF.

This clonotype was counted between two and nine times. J is TRBJ2-5 and V is TRBV7-2, with no clear D. Trimming removed 4 bases from V and 9 bases from J, with 18 bases in between. There are 14 residues in the CDR3. Per the germline V gene, CDR1 is SGHTA and CDR2 is FQGNSA. The DNA of the CDR3 is TGTGCCAGCAGCTCCCGACACACCCTCCAGGCCCAGTACTTC. This codes for CASSSRHTLQAQYF.

This clonotype was found a few times. This chain connects TRBV20-1 to TRBJ2-2, with D possibly matching TRBD1 (6 bases). This CDR3 has 14 residues. In germline, CDR1 is DFQATT, CDR2 SNEGSKA (reference sequence). The V end lost 1 base, the J end lost 4 bases, and 10 bases lay between the germline ends. This CDR3 reads CSARAGALTGELFF. The CDR3 coding sequence is TGCAGTGCTAGAGCAGGGGCACTCACCGGGGAGCTGTTTTTT.

On this clonotype: Compared with germline, one end of the junction differs, possibly owing to a read error. The chain has TRBV12-3 or TRBV12-4 and TRBJ1-2, with 7 bases matching TRBD1. The CDR3 contains 19 residues. The CDR3, as DNA: TGTGCCATCAGTTTAGCGATGTTGGGTTTGACAGGGAGTAACTATGGCTACACCTTC. This codes for CAISLAMLGLTGSNYGYTF.

The chain joins TRBV28 to TRBJ2-7, with 7 bases that match TRBD1. This CDR3 region has 15 residues. The V gene's germline CDR1 is MDHEN and CDR2 SYDVKM. The CDR3 loop reads CASSPGTATLYEHYV. CDR3 coding DNA: TGTGCCAGCAGTCCAGGGACAGCTACACTTTACGAGCATTACGTC.